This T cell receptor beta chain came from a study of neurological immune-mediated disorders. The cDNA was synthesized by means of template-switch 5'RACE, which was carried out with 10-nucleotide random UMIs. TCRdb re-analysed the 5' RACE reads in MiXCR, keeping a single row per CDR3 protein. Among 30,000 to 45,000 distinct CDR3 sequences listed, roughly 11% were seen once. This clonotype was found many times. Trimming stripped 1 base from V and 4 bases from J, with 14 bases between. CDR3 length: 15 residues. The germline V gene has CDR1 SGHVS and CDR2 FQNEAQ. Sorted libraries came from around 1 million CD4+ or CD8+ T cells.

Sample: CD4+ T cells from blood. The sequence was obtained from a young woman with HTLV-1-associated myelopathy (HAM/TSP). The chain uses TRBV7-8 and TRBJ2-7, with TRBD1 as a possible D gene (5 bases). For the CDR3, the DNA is TGTGCCAGCAGCTTAGGAGTCAGGGCGGTTTACGAGCAGTACTTC. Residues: CASSLGVRAVYEQYF.